This T cell receptor (beta chain) was sequenced for a study of T cells in tuberculosis. Study information: T cells were selected with CD1B tetramers loaded with glucose monomycolate. A South African cohort included IGRA-negative adolescents, latently infected IGRA-positive adolescents and adults with active tuberculosis. Whole-study results and caveats: Using the GMM-specific repertoire gave about 90% accuracy versus 70% with motifs.

Deletions cut 0 bases from V and 3 bases from J, with 24 bases between. Germline lookup yields CDR1 MGHRA and CDR2 YSYEKL. This CDR3 comprises 19 residues. A remark on this clone: Its antigen is unidentified.

The method was immunoSEQ multiplex PCR; TCRdb's version includes in-frame clones alone and lacks a portion of them. The table shows 37,000 or so clones, with roughly 93% occurring only once. The sequence was collected from a donor aged 10-29 years with latent tuberculosis or without tuberculosis infection. Some clones in this sample may be carry-over from other donors' samples. The sequenced material came from PBMCs. This chain connects TRBV4-1 to TRBJ2-7, with D possibly TRBD2 on 5 matching bases. The CDR3 DNA sequence: TGCGCCAGCAGCCAAGATAGCGTGAGAGTCTCCGGGGTTAACTACGAGCAGTACTTC. This gives the protein CASSQDSVRVSGVNYEQYF.